Following are 30 T cell receptor beta chains from one sample sequenced in a study of shared clonotypes between healthy human individuals. Measured with immunoSEQ multiplex PCR; TCRdb has only the in-frame clones, and not every one. The table has hundreds of thousands of clones, around 97% seen once; the top ten hold around 0.058%. The sequenced sample was naive CD4+ T cells sorted from blood. The subset denotes: CD45RA+ positively selected. The source of these receptors is a woman in her twenties or thirties in good health.

CDR3 in amino acids: CASSTPVVGLNQPQHF. In DNA form, the CDR3 reads TGTGCCAGTAGTACCCCGGTGGTGGGCCTCAATCAGCCCCAGCATTTT. The genes are TRBV19 and TRBJ1-5; unclear D gene. The germline CDR1 and CDR2 sequences are LNHDA and SQIVND (reference sequence). V shed 4 bases and J shed 3 bases, with 16 bases lying between them. The CDR3 extends over 16 amino acids.

The J gene is TRBJ2-7, the V gene TRBV11-2, with 9 positions matching TRBD2. The CDR3 consists of 17 residues. In germline, CDR1 is SGHAT, CDR2 FQNNGV. V lost 1 base, J lost 0 bases, and 7 bases stayed unmatched. CDR3 loop: CASSLARLAGSSYEQYF. In nucleotides, the CDR3 is TGTGCCAGCAGCTTAGCCCGCCTAGCGGGGAGCTCCTACGAGCAGTACTTC.

The chain couples TRBV28 to TRBJ1-5; D gene uncertain. V was trimmed by 9 bases and J by 5 bases, leaving 14 bases between them. The germline V gene encodes CDR1 MDHEN and CDR2 SYDVKM. The CDR3 has 13 amino acids. This CDR3 reads CASLTQPHQPQHF. In DNA form, the CDR3 reads TGTGCCAGTCTGACCCAACCGCATCAGCCCCAGCATTTT. Variable domain in full (rest from reference TRBV28 and TRBJ1-5): DVKVTQSSRYLVKRTGEKVFLECVQDMDHENMFWYRQDPGLGLRLIYFSYDVKMKEKGDIPEGYSVSREKKERFSLILESASTNQTSMYLCASLTQPHQPQHFGDGTRLSIL.

The chain links TRBV29-1 to TRBJ2-3; 11 bases line up with TRBD2. Trimming at V came to 7 bases and at J to 2 bases, leaving 8 bases not matched to a gene. Germline CDR1 and CDR2: SQVTM and ANQGSEA. This CDR3 is built from 15 residues. CDR3 loop: CSAQGLAAYTDTQYF. CDR3 sequence (DNA): TGCAGCGCCCAGGGACTAGCGGCCTACACAGATACGCAGTATTTT.

The chain has TRBV9 and TRBJ1-2; no reliable D call. Germline V gene sequence: CDR1 SGDLS, CDR2 YYNGEE. The CDR3 runs to 14 residues. Trimming stripped 5 bases from V and 6 bases from J, with 17 bases between. CDR3 amino acids: CASSPSVGLDGYTF. The CDR3 DNA reads as TGTGCCAGCAGTCCCTCTGTAGGGCTGGATGGCTACACCTTC.

This rearrangement joins TRBV18 to TRBJ2-3; TRBD1 is a possible D gene (7 bases). Germline CDR1 and CDR2: KGHSH and LQKENI. The CDR3 totals 17 residues. Trimming took off 1 base at V and 5 bases at J, with 19 bases between the two ends. Written as DNA, the CDR3 is TGTGCCAGCTCACCACTTAGGGGCGGGACAGCTGAAGATACGCAGTATTTT. Its translation is CASSPLRGGTAEDTQYF.

The chain joins TRBV28 to TRBJ1-5; the match to TRBD1 covers 8 bases. CDR1 and CDR2 from the germline V gene are MDHEN and SYDVKM. V dropped 7 bases and J dropped 4; count of bases not matched to a gene: 6. This CDR3 region has 14 residues. The CDR3 reads CASNTQGANQPQHF. The CDR3 nucleotides are TGTGCCAGCAATACCCAGGGGGCGAATCAGCCCCAGCATTTT.

This clone is a singleton in its sample. The CDR3 is CASSEAGFAGNTIYF. CDR3 in DNA: TGTGCCAGCAGTGAAGCAGGTTTTGCTGGAAACACCATATATTTT. This sequence joins TRBV6-1 and TRBJ1-3; D gene unclear. The CDR3 is made up of 15 amino acids. Trimming shortened V by 0 bases and J by 2 bases, and 8 bases separated the two germline ends. Germline CDR1 reads MNHNS; CDR2 reads SASEGT.

V usage is TRBV7-3 and J usage is TRBJ2-1, with 10 positions matching TRBD2. V was pared by 2 bases and J by 6 bases, with 7 bases of the junction left unmatched. The CDR3 contains 16 residues. Germline assignment: CDR1 SGHTA and CDR2 FQGTGA. The CDR3 loop reads CASSLSSLAGSNEQFF. CDR3 bases: TGTGCCAGCAGCTTATCGTCACTAGCGGGAAGCAATGAGCAGTTCTTC.

This chain connects TRBV25-1 to TRBJ2-3; TRBD2 matches 8 bases. CDR3 length: 15 amino acids. The J segment lost 5 bases and the V segment lost 6 bases, leaving 10 bases of the junction unmatched. Germline V gives CDR1 MGHDK, CDR2 SYGVNS. CDR3 in amino acids: CASSEAGEKGDTQYF. CDR3 DNA: TGTGCCAGCAGCGAAGCGGGAGAGAAGGGAGATACGCAGTATTTT.

The chain carries TRBV5-1 and TRBJ2-1; 8 positions agree with TRBD2. Trimming cost V 0 bases and J 5 bases; bases outside gene matches: 4. From germline, CDR1 is SGHRS and CDR2 YFSETQ. The CDR3 consists of 15 residues. The CDR3 DNA follows: TGCGCCAGCAGCTTGGTACTAGCGGTCAACAATGAGCAGTTCTTC. Its protein product is CASSLVLAVNNEQFF.

The genes are TRBV19 and TRBJ2-1; 15 bases fit TRBD2. The CDR3 length is 18 residues. Germline V gene sequence: CDR1 LNHDA, CDR2 SQIVND (reference sequence). Germline trimming cut 6 bases from V and 2 bases from J; bases unmatched to any gene: 8. The CDR3 region is CASRSGTSGRRAYNEQFF. In nucleotides, the CDR3 is TGTGCCAGTAGATCCGGGACTAGCGGGAGGCGGGCCTACAATGAGCAGTTCTTC.

This sequence joins TRBV5-1 and TRBJ2-7, with D uncertain. This CDR3 spans 13 amino acids. Trimming shortened V by 4 bases and J by 0 bases, and 8 bases separated the two germline ends. CDR1 is SGHRS and CDR2 is YFSETQ in the germline V gene. The CDR3 here is CASSPTSSYEQYF. The CDR3 DNA sequence: TGCGCCAGCAGCCCGACGTCCTCCTACGAGCAGTACTTC.

Only one count was recorded for this clone. The chain combines TRBV2 with TRBJ2-5; D unresolved. The CDR3 is 16 amino acids. Germline V CDR1 and CDR2: SNHLY, FYNNEI. The germline V and J ends were trimmed by 2 bases and 0 bases, with 13 bases remaining between them. This CDR3 reads CASSELVGYNQETQYF. Written as DNA, the CDR3 is TGTGCCAGCAGTGAATTGGTAGGGTATAACCAAGAGACCCAGTACTTC.

The chain uses TRBV7-9 and TRBJ2-2; no reliable D call. Germline V gene lookup returns CDR1 SEHNR and CDR2 FQNEAQ (reference sequence). Trimming took off 3 bases at V and 8 bases at J, with 16 bases between the two ends. There are 15 residues in the CDR3. CDR3 residues: CASSFIRLELGELFF. DNA for the CDR3: TGTGCCAGCAGCTTTATCAGACTCGAACTAGGGGAGCTGTTTTTT.

As to this clone: A junction end diverges from the germline sequence, so it may reflect a read error. The chain is built from TRBV6-5 and TRBJ1-1; D gene ambiguous. The CDR3 covers 15 residues. Looked up from germline, CDR1 is MNHEY and CDR2 is SVGAGI. CDR3 in DNA: TGTGCCAGCAGTCACTCGGGCAAGTCCAACACTGAAGCTTTCTTT. This translates into CASSHSGKSNTEAFF.

The chain carries TRBV13 and TRBJ1-5; D call uncertain. V lost 1 base, J lost 1 base, and 8 bases lay in between. Germline V gene sequence: CDR1 PRHDT, CDR2 FYEKMQ (reference sequence). The CDR3 runs to 15 residues. CDR3 nucleotide sequence: TGTGCCAGCAGCTTAGATCCGAAAAGCAATCAGCCCCAGCATTTT. It codes for CASSLDPKSNQPQHF.

The gene calls are TRBV2 and TRBJ2-2; TRBD2 matches 9 bases. In germline, CDR1 is SNHLY, CDR2 FYNNEI. V lost 6 bases to trimming and J lost 8 bases; unmatched junction nucleotides: 13. This CDR3 contains 16 residues. CDR3 residues: CASSPRVAGAQGELFF. The CDR3 DNA follows: TGTGCCAGCAGCCCGCGGGTAGCGGGGGCTCAGGGGGAGCTGTTTTTT.

The chain recombines TRBV5-1 with TRBJ2-3; D gene uncertain. Trimming pared 4 bases from V and 0 bases from J, leaving 12 bases between. The CDR3 has 15 residues. Germline V gene sequence: CDR1 SGHRS, CDR2 YFSETQ. The CDR3 nucleotides read TGCGCCAGCAGCCGGTCCGGGCCTAGCACAGATACGCAGTATTTT. Translation gives CASSRSGPSTDTQYF.

The chain employs TRBV27 and TRBJ2-1; 13 nucleotides agree with TRBD2. Losses at the gene ends were 6 bases for V and 5 bases for J; bases not matched to a gene: 1. There are 14 residues in the CDR3. Germline lookup yields CDR1 MNHEY and CDR2 SMNVEV (reference sequence). The CDR3 protein is CASRGLAGNNEQFF. For the CDR3, the DNA is TGTGCCAGCAGGGGACTAGCGGGGAACAATGAGCAGTTCTTC.

This clone showed up just a few times. This specimen includes other DNA sequences encoding the same CDR3. V usage is TRBV5-1 and J usage is TRBJ1-2; D not resolved. The germline V gene has CDR1 SGHRS and CDR2 YFSETQ. Trimming removed 0 bases at V and 2 bases at J, with 8 bases between. CDR3 size: 14 residues. For the CDR3, the DNA is TGCGCCAGCAGCTTGGGTACGGCAAACTATGGCTACACCTTC. It codes for CASSLGTANYGYTF.

V and J are TRBV18 and TRBJ2-1; D is undetermined. There are 14 residues in the CDR3. CDR1 and CDR2 (germline): KGHSH, LQKENI. The ends were cut back, 3 bases at V and 4 bases at J, with 10 bases in the middle. The CDR3 loop reads CASSPPPEYNEQFF. DNA for the CDR3: TGTGCCAGCTCACCCCCACCCGAGTACAATGAGCAGTTCTTC. The full variable domain, completed using reference TRBV18 and TRBJ2-1, is NAGVMQNPRHLVRRRGQEARLRCSPMKGHSHVYWYRQLPEEGLKFMVYLQKENIIDESGMPKERFSAEFPKEGPSILRIQQVVRGDSAAYFCASSPPPEYNEQFFGPGTRLTVL.

The genes are TRBV5-1 and TRBJ2-3, with TRBD1 matching 7 bases. V lost 0 bases to trimming and J lost 1 base; unmatched junction nucleotides: 2. Germline V gives CDR1 SGHRS, CDR2 YFSETQ. The CDR3 length is 15 residues. This chain's CDR3 is CASSLGDRRTDTQYF. The CDR3 coding sequence is TGCGCCAGCAGCTTGGGGGACAGACGCACAGATACGCAGTATTTT.

This sequence joins TRBV18 and TRBJ2-7; TRBD2 is a possible D gene (6 bases). CDR1 KGHSH and CDR2 LQKENI come from the germline V gene. CDR3 length: 15 amino acids. V was pared by 2 bases and J by 6 bases, with 17 bases between. The CDR3 DNA sequence: TGTGCCAGCTCACCAAAGGAGGGTATTATCTTCGAGCAGTACTTC. Its protein product is CASSPKEGIIFEQYF.

V usage is TRBV28 and J usage is TRBJ1-5; TRBD1 matches 7 bases. Germline V gives CDR1 MDHEN, CDR2 SYDVKM. This CDR3 is 17 amino acids long. Trimming cost V 5 bases and J 4 bases; bases outside gene matches: 14. Here the CDR3 DNA reads TGTGCCAGCAGTACCTGGCAGGGGGTGACGAATAATCAGCCCCAGCATTTT. The encoded protein is CASSTWQGVTNNQPQHF.

This chain uses TRBV10-3 with TRBJ2-7, with 8 nucleotides matching TRBD2. After removal of 5 bases from V and 2 bases from J, the junction contained 5 bases not matched to a gene. Germline CDR1 ENHRY, CDR2 SYGVKD. CDR3 length: 14 residues. CDR3 sequence: CAISFSGRPYEQYF. The CDR3 bases are TGTGCCATCAGTTTCAGCGGGAGACCCTACGAGCAGTACTTC.

The V and J genes are TRBV9 and TRBJ1-2; perhaps TRBD1 as D (6 bases). The CDR3 contains 14 residues. V lost 4 bases and J lost 7, with 17 bases in between. Germline assignment: CDR1 SGDLS and CDR2 YYNGEE. CDR3 amino acids: CASSPQLQGTGYTF. The DNA for the CDR3 is TGTGCCAGCAGCCCTCAACTACAGGGAACTGGCTACACCTTC.

The chain has TRBV5-1 and TRBJ1-3; no firm D call. V was cut by 5 bases and J by 0 bases, with 18 bases left in between. The CDR3 covers 17 residues. CDR1 and CDR2 (germline): SGHRS, YFSETQ. The DNA of the CDR3 is TGCGCCAGCAGAATGGGAGGACTATCCAACTCTGGAAACACCATATATTTT. This codes for CASRMGGLSNSGNTIYF.

This chain joins TRBV29-1 and TRBJ2-7; maybe TRBD1 (6 bases). Germline V gene data show CDR1 as SQVTM and CDR2 as ANQGSEA. The CDR3 has 14 residues. V gave up 4 bases and J gave up 0 bases, with 13 bases separating them. CDR3 in amino acids: CSVVEQGPSYEQYF. In nucleotides, the CDR3 is TGCAGCGTTGTAGAGCAGGGGCCCTCCTACGAGCAGTACTTC.

The chain joins TRBV28 to TRBJ1-4; D gene ambiguous. The CDR3 runs to 12 residues. Germline CDR1 reads MDHEN; CDR2 reads SYDVKM. Trimming cost V 6 bases and J 10 bases, with 12 bases left between them. This chain's CDR3 is CASSLLMGKLFF. As DNA, the CDR3 is TGTGCCAGCAGCCTTTTAATGGGAAAACTGTTTTTT.